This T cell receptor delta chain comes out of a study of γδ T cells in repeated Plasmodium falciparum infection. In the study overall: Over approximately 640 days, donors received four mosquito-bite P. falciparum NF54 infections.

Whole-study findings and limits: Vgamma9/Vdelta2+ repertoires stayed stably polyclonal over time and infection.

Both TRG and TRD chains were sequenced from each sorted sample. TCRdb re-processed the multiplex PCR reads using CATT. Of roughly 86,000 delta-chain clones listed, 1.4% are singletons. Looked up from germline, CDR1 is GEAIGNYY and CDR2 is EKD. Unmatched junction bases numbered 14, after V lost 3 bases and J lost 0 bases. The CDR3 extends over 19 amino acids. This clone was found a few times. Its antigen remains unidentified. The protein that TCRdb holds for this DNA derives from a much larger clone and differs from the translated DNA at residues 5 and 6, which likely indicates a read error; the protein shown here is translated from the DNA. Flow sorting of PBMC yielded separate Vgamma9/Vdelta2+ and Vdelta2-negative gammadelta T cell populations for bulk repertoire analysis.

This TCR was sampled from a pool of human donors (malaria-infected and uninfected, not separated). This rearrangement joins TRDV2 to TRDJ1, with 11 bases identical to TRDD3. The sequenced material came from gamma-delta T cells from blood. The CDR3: CACDSAGGGYVGYTDKLIF. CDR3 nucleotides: TGTGCCTGTGACTCCGCAGGTGGGGGATACGTGGGGTACACCGATAAACTCATCTTT.